What follows describes a single T cell receptor beta chain. Per sorted-subset replicate PCR, input was roughly 220 ng DNA, representing around 28,000 T cell genomes. Repertoires were generated with immunoSEQ multiplex PCR, while TCRdb's copy carries only in-frame clones and drops some. The data show a few million clones, around 93% seen once. This record comes from a study of shared clonotypes between healthy human individuals. V trimming: 3 bases; J trimming: 6 bases; junction bases outside the gene matches: 6. Germline CDR1 reads KGHSH; CDR2 reads LQKENI. CDR3 size: 14 residues. The gene calls are TRBV18 and TRBJ2-7; TRBD1 aligns across 9 bases. The origin of this receptor is a man younger than 30 in good health. Some clones in this sample may be carry-over from other donors' samples. Specimen: naive CD4+ T cells from PBMCs. Sample subset: CD45RA+ positively selected. The DNA for the CDR3 is TGTGCCAGCTCACCCGGGACAGGGAAACGCGAGCAGTACTTC. As protein: CASSPGTGKREQYF.